This TCR beta chain was recovered during a study of blood T cells in healthy people across ages. Per germline, CDR1 LGHDT and CDR2 YNNKEL (reference sequence). The CDR3 is 15 residues long. V lost 1 base and J 3 bases, leaving 13 bases between the germline ends. Primed by a sample-barcoded 5' primer and a J-beta primer mix, a second PCR proceeded for about 6 to 11 cycles. MiXCR was run by TCRdb on the 5' RACE reads, yielding one entry per CDR3 protein. This sample has 1.5 million to 2 million distinct CDR3 sequences, with 40% to 55% found just once. The rearrangement uses TRBV3-1 and TRBJ2-7; either TRBD1 or TRBD2 may fit D (6 bases each). The clonotype originates from a woman aged 40 to 55 in good health. Sequences were obtained from blood. The CDR3 region is CASSQAPGGYYEQYF. As DNA, the CDR3 is TGTGCCAGCAGCCAAGCTCCCGGGGGCTACTACGAGCAGTACTTC.